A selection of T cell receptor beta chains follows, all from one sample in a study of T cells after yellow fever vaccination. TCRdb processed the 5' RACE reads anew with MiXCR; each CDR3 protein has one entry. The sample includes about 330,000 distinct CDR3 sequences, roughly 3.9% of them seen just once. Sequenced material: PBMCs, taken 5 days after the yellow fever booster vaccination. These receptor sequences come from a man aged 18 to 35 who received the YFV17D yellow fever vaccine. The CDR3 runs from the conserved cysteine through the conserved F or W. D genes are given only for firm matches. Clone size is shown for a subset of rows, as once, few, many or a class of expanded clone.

CDR3 DNA: TGCAGCGTGGATATCCTGGGGAATTACGAGCAGTACTTC
CDR3 protein: CSVDILGNYEQYF
clone size: -
J gene: TRBJ2-7
D gene: -
V gene: TRBV29-1

CDR3 DNA: TGCAGTGCAGTTGGAGGGCCCGGTACCGCTGAAGCTTTCTTT
CDR3 protein: CSAVGGPGTAEAFF
clone size: -
J gene: TRBJ1-1
D gene: -
V gene: TRBV20-1

CDR3 DNA: TGTGCCACCAGCAGAGATCCGGGACAGGGGTTCACCGGGGAGCTGTTTTTT
CDR3 protein: CATSRDPGQGFTGELFF
clone size: -
J gene: TRBJ2-2
D gene: TRBD1
V gene: TRBV15

CDR3 DNA: TGTGCCATCAGTGAGTGGGGGCAGCGGGGCACCAACACAGATACGCAGTATTTT
CDR3 protein: CAISEWGQRGTNTDTQYF
clone size: -
J gene: TRBJ2-3
D gene: -
V gene: TRBV10-3

CDR3 DNA: TGTGCCAGCAGTCAGGGGGCGCGAAACACTGAAGCTTTCTTT
CDR3 protein: CASSQGARNTEAFF
clone size: many
J gene: TRBJ1-1
D gene: TRBD1
V gene: TRBV12-3/TRBV12-4

CDR3 DNA: TGTGCCAGCAGTTGGATGAACACTGAAGCTTTCTTT
CDR3 protein: CASSWMNTEAFF
clone size: many
J gene: TRBJ1-1
D gene: -
V gene: TRBV6-2/TRBV6-3

CDR3 DNA: TGTGCCAGCAGTTACCTCGCTAGCGGGGATTGGGAGACCCAGTACTTC
CDR3 protein: CASSYLASGDWETQYF
clone size: few
J gene: TRBJ2-5
D gene: TRBD2
V gene: TRBV6-6

CDR3 DNA: TGCGCCAGCAGCTTGGGGGACACGCATGGCTACACCTTC
CDR3 protein: CASSLGDTHGYTF
clone size: many
J gene: TRBJ1-2
D gene: -
V gene: TRBV5-1

CDR3 DNA: TGTGCCAGCCGCTGGACGGAGGGAACTGAAGCTTTCTTT
CDR3 protein: CASRWTEGTEAFF
clone size: -
J gene: TRBJ1-1
D gene: -
V gene: TRBV6-5

CDR3 DNA: TGCGCCAGCAGCTCCTCGGGGGGGAGAACTAATGAAAAACTGTTTTTT
CDR3 protein: CASSSSGGRTNEKLFF
clone size: few
J gene: TRBJ1-4
D gene: -
V gene: TRBV5-1

CDR3 DNA: TGTGCCAGCAGCTGGCCCTTGACAGGGGGCGGTGACAATGAGCAGTTCTTC
CDR3 protein: CASSWPLTGGGDNEQFF
clone size: few
J gene: TRBJ2-1
D gene: TRBD1
V gene: TRBV7-2

CDR3 DNA: TGCGCCAGCAGCCAAGCCGCTAGCGGGGCCACAGATACGCAGTATTTT
CDR3 protein: CASSQAASGATDTQYF
clone size: many
J gene: TRBJ2-3
D gene: TRBD2
V gene: TRBV4-3

CDR3 DNA: TGCGCCAGCAGCCAAGATGTAGGACTAGCGGGGAGAGAGCAGTTCTTC
CDR3 protein: CASSQDVGLAGREQFF
clone size: -
J gene: TRBJ2-1
D gene: TRBD2
V gene: TRBV4-3

CDR3 DNA: TGTGCCAGCAGCCAAGAGACAGGGGGCCGCTATGGCTACACCTTC
CDR3 protein: CASSQETGGRYGYTF
clone size: few
J gene: TRBJ1-2
D gene: TRBD1
V gene: TRBV4-2

CDR3 DNA: TGTGCCAGCAGCTTAGTAGGGCTGACGGCAGATACGCAGTATTTT
CDR3 protein: CASSLVGLTADTQYF
clone size: -
J gene: TRBJ2-3
D gene: -
V gene: TRBV7-2

CDR3 DNA: TGTGCCAGCAGCTCCCTCGGGACAGGGACACAATCCCTCCACTTT
CDR3 protein: CASSSLGTGTQSLHF
clone size: many
J gene: TRBJ1-6
D gene: TRBD1
V gene: TRBV7-6

CDR3 DNA: TGTGCCAGCAGTGACTCTCGGACAGGGTACGGAGGTACGCAGTATTTT
CDR3 protein: CASSDSRTGYGGTQYF
clone size: many
J gene: TRBJ2-3
D gene: TRBD1
V gene: TRBV6-4

CDR3 DNA: TGCGCCAGCAGCCAACGGGGCTTACCTACGGATTCACCCCTCCACTTT
CDR3 protein: CASSQRGLPTDSPLHF
clone size: many
J gene: TRBJ1-6
D gene: -
V gene: TRBV5-1

CDR3 DNA: TGCGCCAGCAGCCAAGATCCAGTCATGCAAGTTGCTTATGGCTACACCTTC
CDR3 protein: CASSQDPVMQVAYGYTF
clone size: few
J gene: TRBJ1-2
D gene: -
V gene: TRBV4-3

CDR3 DNA: TGTGCCAGCAGCTTCTGGGGCAGGGACGAGCAGTACTTC
CDR3 protein: CASSFWGRDEQYF
clone size: many
J gene: TRBJ2-7
D gene: -
V gene: TRBV7-9

CDR3 DNA: TGTGCCAGCAGCCAAATTGCCGGGGAGCTGTTTTTT
CDR3 protein: CASSQIAGELFF
clone size: many
J gene: TRBJ2-2
D gene: -
V gene: TRBV3-1

CDR3 DNA: TGCGCCAGCAGCTTGGGCGGGACGGCTGGAAACACCATATATTTT
CDR3 protein: CASSLGGTAGNTIYF
clone size: -
J gene: TRBJ1-3
D gene: -
V gene: TRBV5-1

CDR3 DNA: TGTGCCACCAGCACGGGGACCCTCCTAGCCAAAAACATTCAGTACTTC
CDR3 protein: CATSTGTLLAKNIQYF
clone size: few
J gene: TRBJ2-4
D gene: -
V gene: TRBV15

CDR3 DNA: TGTGCCACCAGTGACCCCAGAGGCCCAAGCAATCAGCCCCAGCATTTT
CDR3 protein: CATSDPRGPSNQPQHF
clone size: few
J gene: TRBJ1-5
D gene: -
V gene: TRBV24-1

CDR3 DNA: TGCGCCAGCAGCTTGGGACAAAAGTGGGATACGCAGTATTTT
CDR3 protein: CASSLGQKWDTQYF
clone size: many
J gene: TRBJ2-3
D gene: -
V gene: TRBV5-1

CDR3 DNA: TGTGCCATCAGTGATTCTGGACAGGGCAATCAGCCCCAGCATTTT
CDR3 protein: CAISDSGQGNQPQHF
clone size: -
J gene: TRBJ1-5
D gene: TRBD1
V gene: TRBV10-3

CDR3 DNA: TGTGCCAGCTCACTACGGACAGATGAAAAACTGTTTTTT
CDR3 protein: CASSLRTDEKLFF
clone size: few
J gene: TRBJ1-4
D gene: -
V gene: TRBV18

CDR3 DNA: TGCAGGAAACCGGGACAGGGTGGGTTTGGCACTGAAGCTTTCTTT
CDR3 protein: CRKPGQGGFGTEAFF
clone size: -
J gene: TRBJ1-1
D gene: TRBD1
V gene: TRBV20-1

CDR3 DNA: TGCGCCAGCAGCCCCGGCGGAGTCGATAATTCACCCCTCCACTTT
CDR3 protein: CASSPGGVDNSPLHF
clone size: many
J gene: TRBJ1-6
D gene: -
V gene: TRBV5-1

CDR3 DNA: TGCGCCAGCAGCCAAGAACGGTCGGGCACAGATACGCAGTATTTT
CDR3 protein: CASSQERSGTDTQYF
clone size: -
J gene: TRBJ2-3
D gene: -
V gene: TRBV4-1

CDR3 DNA: TGTGCCAGCAGCCCTCGGACGACCACCGGCGGTACGCAGTATTTT
CDR3 protein: CASSPRTTTGGTQYF
clone size: few
J gene: TRBJ2-3
D gene: -
V gene: TRBV4-2

CDR3 DNA: TGTGCCAGCTCACGGAGGGCTAGCGGGCAGTCGGAGCAGTTCTTC
CDR3 protein: CASSRRASGQSEQFF
clone size: few
J gene: TRBJ2-1
D gene: TRBD2
V gene: TRBV18

CDR3 DNA: TGTGCCAGCAGCCTTGGGGCCCTCGCCCACTACAATGAGCAGTTCTTC
CDR3 protein: CASSLGALAHYNEQFF
clone size: many
J gene: TRBJ2-1
D gene: -
V gene: TRBV14